This entry lists 27 T cell receptor beta chains sequenced from one sample in a study of cytomegalovirus exposure and HLA in healthy donors. The primer mix had 60 Vbeta and 13 Jbeta primers. Repertoires were generated with immunoSEQ multiplex PCR, while TCRdb's copy carries only in-frame clones and drops some. The data hold 200,000 or so clones, with approximately 87% observed a single time. Sequencing was done on a sample of PBMCs. These TCRs come from a human donor in good health.

This chain joins TRBV9 and TRBJ1-1; the D gene is possibly TRBD1 (5 bases). Germline lookup yields CDR1 SGDLS and CDR2 YYNGEE. Between the trimmed V and J ends, which lost 0 bases and 5 bases, there was a span of 11 bases. The CDR3 loop spans 14 amino acids. The CDR3 sequence: CASSVDLGGTEAFF. The CDR3 DNA is TGTGCCAGCAGCGTAGATTTGGGGGGTACTGAAGCTTTCTTT.

The V gene is TRBV14, the J gene TRBJ2-2, with TRBD2 as a possible D gene (6 bases). This CDR3 contains 14 residues. The V gene's germline CDR1 is SGHDN and CDR2 FVKESK. Trimming left V 2 bases short and J 7 bases short, with 11 bases between. The CDR3 here is CASSQLEEGGELFF. CDR3 coding DNA: TGTGCCAGCAGCCAACTAGAGGAGGGCGGGGAGCTGTTTTTT.

The rearrangement uses TRBV5-1 and TRBJ2-7, with 8 positions matching TRBD1. The CDR3 runs 16 residues. Germline CDR1 SGHRS, CDR2 YFSETQ. V shed 0 bases and J 0 bases; nucleotides not matched to a gene: 5. This CDR3 reads CASSLARGPHSYEQYF. CDR3 coding DNA: TGCGCCAGCAGCTTGGCCAGGGGGCCCCACTCCTACGAGCAGTACTTC. The complete variable domain, with remaining parts taken from reference TRBV5-1 and TRBJ2-7, reads KAGVTQTPRYLIKTRGQQVTLSCSPISGHRSVSWYQQTPGQGLQFLFEYFSETQRNKGNFPGRFSGRQFSNSRSEMNVSTLELGDSALYLCASSLARGPHSYEQYFGPGTRLTVT.

The V and J genes are TRBV7-3 and TRBJ2-3, with D perhaps matching TRBD2 (6 bases). This CDR3 has 14 amino acids. V lost 5 bases to trimming and J lost 4 bases, with 13 bases between them. Germline V lookup: CDR1 SGHTA, CDR2 FQGTGA. In DNA form, the CDR3 reads TGTGCCAGCAGCCCCGGGGGTGGCTCAGATACGCAGTATTTT. Translation gives CASSPGGGSDTQYF. Full variable domain (remainder filled in from reference TRBV7-3 and TRBJ2-3): GAGVSQTPSNKVTEKGKYVELRCDPISGHTALYWYRQSLGQGPEFLIYFQGTGAADDSGLPNDRFFAVRPEGSVSTLKIQRTERGDSAVYLCASSPGGGSDTQYFGPGTRLTVL.

V and J are TRBV27 and TRBJ2-2, with TRBD2 identical over 8 bases. Germline V gene lookup returns CDR1 MNHEY and CDR2 SMNVEV (reference sequence). The CDR3 length is 18 residues. The ends lost 5 bases at V and 2 bases at J; junction bases unmatched: 13. The CDR3 region has the DNA TGTGCCAGCAGTGACGAGAAGGAGCGGGAGCCCAACACCGGGGAGCTGTTTTTT. It encodes CASSDEKEREPNTGELFF.

The chain links TRBV15 to TRBJ1-2, with 11 bases that match TRBD1. Per germline, CDR1 LNHNV and CDR2 YYDKDF (reference sequence). Germline trimming cut 3 bases from V and 3 bases from J; bases unmatched to any gene: 6. The CDR3 totals 16 residues. The chain's CDR3 is CATSRGGTGGDYGYTF. CDR3 nucleotide sequence: TGTGCCACCAGCAGGGGGGGGACAGGGGGTGACTATGGCTACACCTTC.

The chain employs TRBV7-2 and TRBJ2-3; TRBD2 matches at 13 bases. CDR1 SGHTA and CDR2 FQGNSA come from the germline V gene. The CDR3 loop spans 17 amino acids. V shed 5 bases, J shed 0 bases, and the junction held 5 bases outside the gene matches. Here the CDR3 reads CASSPMGLAGSTDTQYF. The CDR3 region has the DNA TGTGCCAGCAGCCCGATGGGACTAGCGGGAAGCACAGATACGCAGTATTTT.

This chain links TRBV11-3 with TRBJ2-6; possibly TRBD2 for D (6 bases). V dropped 5 bases and J dropped 4 bases, with 15 bases sitting between them. The CDR3 runs 16 residues. Germline loops: CDR1 SGHNT, CDR2 YENEEA. CDR3 residues: CASSPGLRTGANVLTF. CDR3 DNA: TGTGCCAGCAGCCCCGGACTAAGGACCGGGGCCAACGTCCTGACTTTC.

The CDR3 loop reads CASTVTGFAFEQYF. The CDR3 region has the DNA TGTGCCAGCACGGTTACAGGGTTCGCGTTCGAGCAGTACTTC. The rearrangement links TRBV6-1 to TRBJ2-7; D perhaps matches TRBD1 (6 bases). Germline CDR1 reads MNHNS; CDR2 reads SASEGT. Trimming removed 7 bases at V and 6 bases at J, with 19 bases between. The CDR3 runs to 14 residues.

A remark on this clone: Within the sample, other DNA sequences also encode this same CDR3. The chain employs TRBV5-1 and TRBJ1-1, with a possible D match to TRBD1 (5 bases). CDR3 length: 14 amino acids. The V end was cut by 4 bases, the J end by 4 bases, with 14 bases between. Germline V gene sequence: CDR1 SGHRS, CDR2 YFSETQ. Here the CDR3 DNA reads TGCGCCAGCAGCAGCGGGACCGGCGGCACTGAAGCTTTCTTT. This sequence encodes CASSSGTGGTEAFF.

The chain couples TRBV11-2 to TRBJ1-1; no firm D call. V dropped 4 bases and J dropped 0 bases, with 12 bases sitting between them. The CDR3 contains 15 residues. Germline loops: CDR1 SGHAT, CDR2 FQNNGV. The CDR3 nucleotides are TGTGCCAGCAGCTCGGGATATCGGGTGAACACTGAAGCTTTCTTT. The encoded protein is CASSSGYRVNTEAFF.

V is TRBV6-5 and J is TRBJ1-6; 8 nucleotides match TRBD1. In germline, CDR1 is MNHEY, CDR2 SVGAGI. V dropped 2 bases and J dropped 10; count of bases not matched to a gene: 4. This CDR3 region has 14 residues. CDR3 region: CASSYTRQGSPLHF. CDR3 sequence (DNA): TGTGCCAGCAGTTACACTAGACAGGGGTCACCCCTCCACTTT.

The CDR3 sequence is CASSPYPTSGSSESNNEQFF. CDR3 nucleotides: TGTGCCAGCAGCCCCTATCCGACTAGCGGGTCTTCTGAGAGCAACAATGAGCAGTTCTTC. The chain recombines TRBV7-3 with TRBJ2-1, with TRBD2 matching 10 bases. J gave up 5 bases and V 5 bases, and 21 bases lay outside the gene matches. There are 20 residues in the CDR3. From germline, CDR1 is SGHTA and CDR2 FQGTGA.

This clone was seen only a few times. The chain is built from TRBV4-2 and TRBJ2-1, with 11 bases matching TRBD2. The germline V gene has CDR1 LGHNA and CDR2 YNFKEQ. V shed 0 bases and J 3 bases; nucleotides not matched to a gene: 4. This CDR3 has 17 residues. The CDR3 DNA reads as TGTGCCAGCAGCCAAGAGGGACTAGCGGACGTCTACAATGAGCAGTTCTTC. It is translated as CASSQEGLADVYNEQFF.

This chain connects TRBV18 to TRBJ2-2, with TRBD2 matching over 8 bases. The germline V gene encodes CDR1 KGHSH and CDR2 LQKENI. The CDR3 spans 16 residues. Trimming at V came to 1 base and at J to 0 bases, leaving 1 base not matched to a gene. The DNA for the CDR3 is TGTGCCAGCTCACCACTAGCGGGGACGAACACCGGGGAGCTGTTTTTT. It codes for CASSPLAGTNTGELFF.

The chain is built from TRBV9 and TRBJ1-3; D unresolved. Germline V gene data show CDR1 as SGDLS and CDR2 as YYNGEE. Trimming shortened V by 3 bases and J by 0 bases, and 7 bases separated the two germline ends. The CDR3 length is 14 residues. CDR3 amino acids: CASSASRSGNTIYF. CDR3 sequence (DNA): TGTGCCAGCAGCGCTAGTCGCTCTGGAAACACCATATATTTT. The variable domain in full, completed from reference TRBV9 and TRBJ1-3, reads DSGVTQTPKHLITATGQRVTLRCSPRSGDLSVYWYQQSLDQGLQFLIQYYNGEERAKGNILERFSAQQFPDLHSELNLSSLELGDSALYFCASSASRSGNTIYFGEGSWLTVV.

This chain connects TRBV10-3 to TRBJ2-1, with no clear D. This CDR3 has 12 amino acids. Germline CDR1 is ENHRY and CDR2 is SYGVKD. Trimming shortened V by 3 bases and J by 6 bases, and 6 bases separated the two germline ends. The CDR3 protein is CAISEPGNEQFF. The CDR3 coding sequence is TGTGCCATCAGTGAACCGGGCAATGAGCAGTTCTTC.

This chain's CDR3 is CASSPTGSSGNTIYF. In nucleotides, the CDR3 is TGCGCCAGCAGCCCGACAGGGAGCTCTGGAAACACCATATATTTT. The chain employs TRBV5-1 and TRBJ1-3, with TRBD1 identical over 7 bases. V lost 4 bases and J lost 0; bases outside the gene matches: 4. Germline CDR1 is SGHRS and CDR2 is YFSETQ. The CDR3 is made up of 15 amino acids.

V usage is TRBV5-4 and J usage is TRBJ2-1; 9 bases fit TRBD2. Germline V gives CDR1 SGHNT, CDR2 YYREEE (reference sequence). The length of the CDR3 is 17 residues. Germline trimming cut 4 bases from V and 5 bases from J; bases unmatched to any gene: 13. The DNA for the CDR3 is TGTGCCAGCAGCCCCCCAGCGGATCTAGCGGGGCACAATGAGCAGTTCTTC. Its translation: CASSPPADLAGHNEQFF. Looking up the rest from reference TRBV5-4 and TRBJ2-1 gives the full variable domain: ETGVTQSPTHLIKTRGQQVTLRCSSQSGHNTVSWYQQALGQGPQFIFQYYREEENGRGNFPPRFSGLQFPNYSSELNVNALELDDSALYLCASSPPADLAGHNEQFFGPGTRLTVL.

V gene TRBV27 combines with J gene TRBJ2-5; the match to TRBD2 covers 11 bases. The trim removed 6 bases at V and 2 bases at J, leaving 5 bases unmatched. There are 15 residues in the CDR3. Per the germline V gene, CDR1 is MNHEY and CDR2 is SMNVEV (reference sequence). The CDR3 here is CASRLAGGQQETQYF. The DNA for the CDR3 is TGTGCCAGCAGGTTAGCGGGAGGGCAGCAAGAGACCCAGTACTTC.

The chain employs TRBV5-1 and TRBJ1-2; maybe TRBD1 (5 bases). In germline, CDR1 is SGHRS, CDR2 YFSETQ. The CDR3 runs to 14 residues. The ends were cut back, 7 bases at V and 8 bases at J, with 21 bases in the middle. The CDR3: CASSSPDGGVGYTF. DNA for the CDR3: TGCGCCAGCTCTTCACCGGACGGGGGTGTCGGCTACACCTTC.

The CDR3 is CASSYSFGGLADTQYF. CDR3 bases: TGTGCCAGCAGTTACTCGTTCGGGGGGCTGGCAGATACGCAGTATTTT. The V call is TRBV6-5, the J call TRBJ2-3, with D possibly TRBD2 on 7 matching bases. V was trimmed by 0 bases and J by 4 bases, leaving 14 bases between them. Germline V gives CDR1 MNHEY, CDR2 SVGAGI. The CDR3 runs 16 residues.

This sequence joins TRBV7-6 and TRBJ2-7; 9 bases align to TRBD2. The germline CDR1 and CDR2 sequences are SGHVS and FNYEAQ. V lost 5 bases to trimming and J lost 2 bases; unmatched junction nucleotides: 7. CDR3 length: 15 residues. Here the CDR3 DNA reads TGTGCCAGCAGCGAGTGGACTAGCGACGCCTACGAGCAGTACTTC. The encoded protein is CASSEWTSDAYEQYF.

This rearrangement joins TRBV2 to TRBJ1-2; a possible D gene is TRBD1 (5 bases). V was pared by 6 bases and J by 8 bases, with 10 bases between. Germline CDR1 is SNHLY and CDR2 is FYNNEI. This CDR3 has 11 amino acids. The CDR3 coding sequence is TGTGCCAGCAGGGGACTACAGGGCTACACCTTC. This sequence encodes CASRGLQGYTF. The variable domain in full, completed from reference TRBV2 and TRBJ1-2, reads EPEVTQTPSHQVTQMGQEVILRCVPISNHLYFYWYRQILGQKVEFLVSFYNNEISEKSEIFDDQFSVERPDGSNFTLKIRSTKLEDSAMYFCASRGLQGYTFGSGTRLTVV.

This clone was seen just once. This sequence joins TRBV6-5 and TRBJ2-7, with D unresolved. V lost 6 bases to trimming and J lost 3 bases, with 12 bases between them. CDR3 size: 13 residues. Germline CDR1 is MNHEY and CDR2 is SVGAGI. The CDR3 DNA reads TGTGCCAGCAGCCACCCGCCCAGCTACGAGCAGTACTTC. Its protein is CASSHPPSYEQYF.

The chain has TRBV4-2 and TRBJ2-3; D possibly corresponds to TRBD1 (8 bases). The germline gives CDR1 LGHNA, CDR2 YNFKEQ. The V and J ends lost 0 bases and 5 bases respectively, with 18 bases between them. This CDR3 has 17 residues. DNA for the CDR3: TGTGCCAGCAGCCAAGAAACAGGGGGGGATGGCGTAGATACGCAGTATTTT. Translated, it gives CASSQETGGDGVDTQYF.

This chain connects TRBV10-3 to TRBJ1-1; D unclear. CDR1 and CDR2 (germline): ENHRY, SYGVKD. This CDR3 contains 14 residues. The V end was cut by 3 bases, the J end by 1 base, with 9 bases between. CDR3 in amino acids: CAISDSSSNTEAFF. The CDR3 DNA reads as TGTGCCATCAGTGATTCGAGCTCGAACACTGAAGCTTTCTTT.